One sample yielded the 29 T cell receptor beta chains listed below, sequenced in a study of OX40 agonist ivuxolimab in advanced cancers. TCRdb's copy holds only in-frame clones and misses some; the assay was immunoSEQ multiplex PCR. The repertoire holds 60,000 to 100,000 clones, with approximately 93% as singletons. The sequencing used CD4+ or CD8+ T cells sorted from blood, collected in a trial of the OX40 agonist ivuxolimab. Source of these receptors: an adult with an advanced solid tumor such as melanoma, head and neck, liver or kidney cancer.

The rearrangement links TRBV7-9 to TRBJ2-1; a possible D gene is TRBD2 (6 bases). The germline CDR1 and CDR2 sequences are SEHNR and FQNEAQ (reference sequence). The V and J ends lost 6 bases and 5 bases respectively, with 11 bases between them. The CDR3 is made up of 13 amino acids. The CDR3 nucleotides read TGTGCCAGCAGGAAAGGGGAGGACAATGAGCAGTTCTTC. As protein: CASRKGEDNEQFF.

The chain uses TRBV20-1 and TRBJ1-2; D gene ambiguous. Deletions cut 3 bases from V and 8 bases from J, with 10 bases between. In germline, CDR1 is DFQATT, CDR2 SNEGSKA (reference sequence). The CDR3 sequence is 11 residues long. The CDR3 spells CSARVTYGYTF. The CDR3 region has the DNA TGCAGTGCTAGGGTAACGTACGGCTACACCTTC.

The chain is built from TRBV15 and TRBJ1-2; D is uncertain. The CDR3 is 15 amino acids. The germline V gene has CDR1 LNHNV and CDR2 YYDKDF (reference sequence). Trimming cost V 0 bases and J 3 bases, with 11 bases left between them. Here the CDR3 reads CATSRDLEGHYGYTF. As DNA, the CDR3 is TGTGCCACCAGCAGAGATCTGGAGGGTCACTATGGCTACACCTTC. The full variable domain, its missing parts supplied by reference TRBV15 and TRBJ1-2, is DAMVIQNPRYQVTQFGKPVTLSCSQTLNHNVMYWYQQKSSQAPKLLFHYYDKDFNNEADTPDNFQSRRPNTSFCFLDIRSPGLGDTAMYLCATSRDLEGHYGYTFGSGTRLTVV.

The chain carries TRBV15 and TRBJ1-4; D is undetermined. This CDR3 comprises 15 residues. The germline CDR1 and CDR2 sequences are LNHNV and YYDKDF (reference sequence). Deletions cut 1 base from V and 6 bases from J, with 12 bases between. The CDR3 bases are TGTGCCACCAGCAGAGGACGGAGGAACGATGAAAAACTGTTTTTT. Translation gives CATSRGRRNDEKLFF.

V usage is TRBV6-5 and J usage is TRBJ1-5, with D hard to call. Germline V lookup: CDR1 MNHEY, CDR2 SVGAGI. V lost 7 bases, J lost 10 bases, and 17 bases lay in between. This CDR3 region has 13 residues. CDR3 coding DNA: TGTGCCAGCACCCTAGACGATTTTTACCCCCAGCATTTT. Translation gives CASTLDDFYPQHF.

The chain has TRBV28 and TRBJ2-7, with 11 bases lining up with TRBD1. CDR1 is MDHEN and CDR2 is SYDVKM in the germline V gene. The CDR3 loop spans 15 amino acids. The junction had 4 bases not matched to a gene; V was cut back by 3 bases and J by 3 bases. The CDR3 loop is CASSFTGTGGYEQYF. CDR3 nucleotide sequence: TGTGCCAGCAGTTTCACCGGGACAGGGGGCTACGAGCAGTACTTC.

The CDR3 nucleotides read TGTGCCAGCAGCTTATCGGGGAGCTCCTACGAGCAGTACTTC. The encoded protein is CASSLSGSSYEQYF. The chain joins TRBV7-8 to TRBJ2-7; a weak D match, TRBD2 (5 bases). CDR1 and CDR2 (germline): SGHVS, FQNEAQ. The CDR3 is 14 amino acids. The germline V and J ends were trimmed by 2 bases and 0 bases, with 8 bases remaining between them.

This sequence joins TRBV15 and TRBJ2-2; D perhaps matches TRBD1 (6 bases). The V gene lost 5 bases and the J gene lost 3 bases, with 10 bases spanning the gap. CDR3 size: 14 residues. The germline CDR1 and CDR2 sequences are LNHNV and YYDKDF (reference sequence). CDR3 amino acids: CATSLTGDTGELFF. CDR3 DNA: TGTGCCACCAGCCTGACAGGAGACACCGGGGAGCTGTTTTTT.

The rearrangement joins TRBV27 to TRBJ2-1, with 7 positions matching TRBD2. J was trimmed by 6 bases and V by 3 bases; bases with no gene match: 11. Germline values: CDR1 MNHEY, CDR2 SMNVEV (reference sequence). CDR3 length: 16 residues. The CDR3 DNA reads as TGTGCCAGCAGTTTTCGGGTGGGCGGGGGTGGCAATGAGCAGTTCTTC. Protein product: CASSFRVGGGGNEQFF.

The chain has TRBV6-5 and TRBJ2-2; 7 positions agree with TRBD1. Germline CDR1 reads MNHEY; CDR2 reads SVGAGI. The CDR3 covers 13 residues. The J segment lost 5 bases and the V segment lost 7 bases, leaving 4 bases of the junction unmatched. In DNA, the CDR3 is TGTGCCAGCATCAAACAGGGGACCGGGGAGCTGTTTTTT. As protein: CASIKQGTGELFF.

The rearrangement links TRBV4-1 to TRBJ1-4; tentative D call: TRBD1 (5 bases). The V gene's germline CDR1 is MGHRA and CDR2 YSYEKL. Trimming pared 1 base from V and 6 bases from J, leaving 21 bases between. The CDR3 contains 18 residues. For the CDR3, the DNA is TGCGCCAGCAGCCAAGGGCGGGGCGGGGAACTAAAGGATGAAAAACTGTTTTTT. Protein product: CASSQGRGGELKDEKLFF.

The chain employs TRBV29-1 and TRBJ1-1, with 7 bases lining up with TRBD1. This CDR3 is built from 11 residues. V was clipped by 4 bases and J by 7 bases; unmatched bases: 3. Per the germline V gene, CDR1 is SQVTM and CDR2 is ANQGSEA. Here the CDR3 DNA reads TGCAGCGTTGGACAGGGTTATGAAGCTTTCTTT. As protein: CSVGQGYEAFF.

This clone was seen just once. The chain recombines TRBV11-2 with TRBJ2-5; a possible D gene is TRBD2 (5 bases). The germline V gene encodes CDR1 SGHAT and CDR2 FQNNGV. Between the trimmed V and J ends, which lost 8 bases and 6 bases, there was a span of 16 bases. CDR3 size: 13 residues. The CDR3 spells CASGGDPSKTQYF. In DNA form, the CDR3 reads TGTGCCAGCGGAGGAGATCCCTCGAAGACCCAGTACTTC. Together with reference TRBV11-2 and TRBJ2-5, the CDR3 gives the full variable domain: EAGVAQSPRYKIIEKRQSVAFWCNPISGHATLYWYQQILGQGPKLLIQFQNNGVVDDSQLPKDRFSAERLKGVDSTLKIQPAKLEDSAVYLCASGGDPSKTQYFGPGTRLLVL.

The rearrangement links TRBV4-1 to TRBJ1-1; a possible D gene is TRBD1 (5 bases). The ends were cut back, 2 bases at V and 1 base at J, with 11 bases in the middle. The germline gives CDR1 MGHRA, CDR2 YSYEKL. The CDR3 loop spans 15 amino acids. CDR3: CASSQIGTANTEAFF. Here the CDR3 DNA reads TGCGCCAGCAGCCAAATAGGGACGGCGAACACTGAAGCTTTCTTT.

CDR3 DNA sequence: TGTGCCAGCAGCTTAGGGCCTAGGGGGCAGGGTTTGTCCTACGAGCAGTACTTC. Amino acid sequence: CASSLGPRGQGLSYEQYF. V usage is TRBV7-9 and J usage is TRBJ2-5, with 7 bases that match TRBD1. The J call is uncertain, as TRBJ2-7 better fits the DNA end. Germline CDR1 SEHNR, CDR2 FQNEAQ (reference sequence). This CDR3 is 18 amino acids long.

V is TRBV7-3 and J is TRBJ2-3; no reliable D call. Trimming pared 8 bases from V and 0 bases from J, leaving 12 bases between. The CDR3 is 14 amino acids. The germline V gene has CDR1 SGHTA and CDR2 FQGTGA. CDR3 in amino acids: CASSNVTSTDTQYF. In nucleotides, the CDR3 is TGTGCCAGCTCGAACGTTACTAGCACAGATACGCAGTATTTT.

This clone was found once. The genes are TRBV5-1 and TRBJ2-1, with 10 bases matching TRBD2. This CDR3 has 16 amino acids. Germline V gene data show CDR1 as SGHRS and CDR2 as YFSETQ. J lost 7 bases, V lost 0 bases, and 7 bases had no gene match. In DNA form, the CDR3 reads TGCGCCAGCAGCTTGGTAACTAGCGGGGTCCTTAATGAGCAGTTCTTC. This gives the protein CASSLVTSGVLNEQFF.

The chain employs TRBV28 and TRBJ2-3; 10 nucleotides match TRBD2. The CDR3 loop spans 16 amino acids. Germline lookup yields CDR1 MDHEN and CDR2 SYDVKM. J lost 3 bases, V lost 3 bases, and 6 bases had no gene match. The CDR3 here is CASSLVPTSGTDTQYF. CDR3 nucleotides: TGTGCCAGCAGTTTGGTCCCGACTAGCGGGACAGATACGCAGTATTTT.

Written as DNA, the CDR3 is TGTGCCAGAACCGAAGGTGGTGAGCAGTTCTTC. The encoded protein is CARTEGGEQFF. The rearrangement links TRBV6-5 to TRBJ2-1; D gene uncertain. The CDR3 totals 11 residues. Germline V CDR1 and CDR2: MNHEY, SVGAGI. Trimming removed 9 bases at V and 9 bases at J, with 12 bases between.

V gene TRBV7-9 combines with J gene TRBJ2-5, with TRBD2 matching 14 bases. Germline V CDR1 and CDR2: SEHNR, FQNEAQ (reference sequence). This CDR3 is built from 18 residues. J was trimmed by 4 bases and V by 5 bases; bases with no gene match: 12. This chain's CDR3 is CASSPRSGTSGSSETQYF. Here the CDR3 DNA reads TGTGCCAGCAGCCCACGCTCCGGGACTAGCGGGAGCTCAGAGACCCAGTACTTC.

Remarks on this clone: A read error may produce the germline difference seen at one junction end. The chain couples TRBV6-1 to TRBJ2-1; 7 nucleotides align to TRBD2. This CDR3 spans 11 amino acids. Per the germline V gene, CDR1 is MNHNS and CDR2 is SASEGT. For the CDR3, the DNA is TGTGCCAGCAGGGACGGACTAGGCCCGGTCTTC. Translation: CASRDGLGPVF.

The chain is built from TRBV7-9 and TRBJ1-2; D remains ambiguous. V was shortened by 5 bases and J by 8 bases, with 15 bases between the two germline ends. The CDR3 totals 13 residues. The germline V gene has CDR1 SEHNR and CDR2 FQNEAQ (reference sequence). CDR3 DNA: TGTGCCAGCAGCCTGGACGAGCAGCGGGGCTACACCTTC. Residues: CASSLDEQRGYTF.

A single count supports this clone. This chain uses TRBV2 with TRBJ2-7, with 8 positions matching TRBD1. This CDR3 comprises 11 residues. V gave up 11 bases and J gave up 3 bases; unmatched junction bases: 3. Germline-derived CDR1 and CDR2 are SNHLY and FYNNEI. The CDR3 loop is CARQGHYEQYF. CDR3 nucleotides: TGTGCCCGACAGGGGCACTACGAGCAGTACTTC. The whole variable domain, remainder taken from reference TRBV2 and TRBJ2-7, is EPEVTQTPSHQVTQMGQEVILRCVPISNHLYFYWYRQILGQKVEFLVSFYNNEISEKSEIFDDQFSVERPDGSNFTLKIRSTKLEDSAMYFCARQGHYEQYFGPGTRLTVT.

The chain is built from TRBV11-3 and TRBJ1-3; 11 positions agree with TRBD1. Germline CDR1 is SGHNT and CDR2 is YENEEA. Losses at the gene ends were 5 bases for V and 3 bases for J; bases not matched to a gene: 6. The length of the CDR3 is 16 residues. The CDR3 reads CASSPQDRGLGNTIYF. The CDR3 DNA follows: TGTGCCAGCAGCCCTCAGGACAGGGGGCTTGGAAACACCATATATTTT. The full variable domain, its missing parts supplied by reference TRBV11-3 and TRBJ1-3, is EAGVVQSPRYKIIEKKQPVAFWCNPISGHNTLYWYLQNLGQGPELLIRYENEEAVDDSQLPKDRFSAERLKGVDSTLKIQPAELGDSAVYLCASSPQDRGLGNTIYFGEGSWLTVV.

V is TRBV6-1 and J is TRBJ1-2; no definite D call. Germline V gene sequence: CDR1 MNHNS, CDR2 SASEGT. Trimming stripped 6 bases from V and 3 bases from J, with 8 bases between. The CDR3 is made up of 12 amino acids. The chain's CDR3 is CASSTEDYGYTF. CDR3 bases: TGTGCCAGCAGCACGGAGGACTATGGCTACACCTTC.

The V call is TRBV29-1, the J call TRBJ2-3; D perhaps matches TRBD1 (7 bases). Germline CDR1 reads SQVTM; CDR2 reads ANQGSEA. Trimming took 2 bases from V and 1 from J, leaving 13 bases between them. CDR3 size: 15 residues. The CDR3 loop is CSVEWGRGGTDTQYF. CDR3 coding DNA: TGCAGCGTTGAATGGGGCAGGGGGGGCACAGATACGCAGTATTTT.

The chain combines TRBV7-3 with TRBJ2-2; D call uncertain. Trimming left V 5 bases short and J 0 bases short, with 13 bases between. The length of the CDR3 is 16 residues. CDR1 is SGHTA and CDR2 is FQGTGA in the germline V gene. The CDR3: CASSHTKTANTGELFF. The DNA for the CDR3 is TGTGCCAGCAGCCATACCAAAACAGCGAACACCGGGGAGCTGTTTTTT.

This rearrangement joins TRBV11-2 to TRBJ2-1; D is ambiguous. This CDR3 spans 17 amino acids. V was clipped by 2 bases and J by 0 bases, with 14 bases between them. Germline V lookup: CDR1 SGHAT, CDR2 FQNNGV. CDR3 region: CASSLFPGSSSYNEQFF. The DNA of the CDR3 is TGTGCCAGCAGCTTATTTCCGGGCAGCAGCTCCTACAATGAGCAGTTCTTC.

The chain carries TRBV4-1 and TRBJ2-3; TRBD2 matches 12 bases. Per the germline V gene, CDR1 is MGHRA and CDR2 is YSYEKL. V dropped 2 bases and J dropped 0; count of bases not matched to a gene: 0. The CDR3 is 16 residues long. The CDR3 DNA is TGCGCCAGCAGCCAACTAGCGGGGGGGAGCACAGATACGCAGTATTTT. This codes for CASSQLAGGSTDTQYF.